This TCR beta chain appears in the sequencing data of a study of vaccination effects on CD4 cells after COVID-19. Study as a whole: In culture with around 9.1 IU/ml IL-2 and about 9.7 ug/ml peptides, PBMC were grown at some 2 million per well.

Study-wide results and limits: Marked clonal contraction was seen in infection- and vaccine-induced clones late after vaccination. Healthy vaccine recipients' vaccine-induced clones were almost all SARS-CoV-2 mono-reactive. Convalescent patients were scarce in the study, and it lacked early post-infection timepoints.

On this clone itself: Antigen: not known.

The authors isolated CD4+ T cells after roughly 10 days of culture. After removal of 5 bases from V and 7 bases from J, the junction contained 8 bases not matched to a gene. This CDR3 is 14 amino acids long. The V gene's germline CDR1 is SGHTA and CDR2 FQGNSA. TCRdb keeps only in-frame clones here, not all; method: immunoSEQ multiplex PCR. The profile shows around 50,000 clones, 67% of them singletons. This receptor was identified in a human donor who received a COVID-19 vaccine. This specimen was CD4+ T cells from PBMCs cultured without peptide, taken before COVID-19 vaccination. The rearrangement links TRBV7-2 to TRBJ2-5; 9 bases map to TRBD2. The CDR3 sequence is CASSPSGDLTTQYF. CDR3 DNA: TGTGCCAGCAGCCCTAGCGGGGACCTTACGACCCAGTACTTC.